This T cell receptor beta chain was observed in a study of identical twins. Using its own MiXCR run on the 5' RACE reads, TCRdb lists one record per CDR3 protein. The sample yields hundreds of thousands of distinct CDR3 sequences, approximately 24% seen once. CDR3 length: 14 residues. CDR1 and CDR2 (germline): LGHNA, YNFKEQ. V lost 4 bases and J 2 bases, leaving 10 bases between the germline ends. These data were likewise used in another study, on T cells expressing NK-cell markers. As that study records: Sequencing of TCR beta repertoires drew on sorted CD3+CD56+NKG2C+, CD3+CD56+NKG2C- and CD3+CD56-NKG2C+ T cells. The authors restricted sorting to alpha-beta TCR T cells with an anti-gamma-delta TCR antibody in several experiments.

Sample: CD4+ T cells sorted from blood. The receptor comes from a woman aged 18 to 35 in good health. This sequence joins TRBV4-2 and TRBJ2-3; unclear D gene. CDR3 loop: CASSPFGPTDTQYF. The CDR3 region has the DNA TGTGCCAGCAGCCCTTTTGGTCCCACAGATACGCAGTATTTT.